These 17 T cell receptor beta chains were all obtained from the same sample, sequenced in a study of blood T cell repertoires in COVID-19. Produced via immunoSEQ multiplex PCR; TCRdb's table is partial and in-frame only. The table has under 300,000 clones, more than 65% seen once. Sequencing was performed on peripheral blood. These receptor sequences come from a man aged 35 to 55 who had recovered from COVID-19.

This sequence joins TRBV5-1 and TRBJ2-3; the match to TRBD2 covers 13 bases. The CDR3 covers 14 residues. Germline V gene sequence: CDR1 SGHRS, CDR2 YFSETQ. The V gene end was trimmed by 8 bases and the J gene end by 6 bases; junction bases not matched to a gene: 6. CDR3 in DNA: TGCGCCAGTCATACTAGCGGGGGGGTGGATACGCAGTATTTT. As protein: CASHTSGGVDTQYF.

V and J are TRBV5-4 and TRBJ2-1; TRBD1 matches 9 bases. V was clipped by 4 bases and J by 8 bases; unmatched bases: 4. There are 13 residues in the CDR3. The germline V gene encodes CDR1 SGHNT and CDR2 YYREEE (reference sequence). The CDR3 protein is CASSGGQGDEQFF. In nucleotides, the CDR3 is TGTGCCAGCAGCGGGGGACAGGGCGATGAGCAGTTCTTC.

The chain links TRBV2 to TRBJ1-4; D is perhaps TRBD1 (6 bases). V gave up 4 bases and J gave up 5 bases, with 11 bases separating them. CDR1 SNHLY and CDR2 FYNNEI come from the germline V gene. The CDR3 covers 14 residues. The CDR3 sequence is CASSAGQRNEKLFF. The CDR3 region has the DNA TGTGCCAGCAGTGCCGGACAGAGGAATGAAAAACTGTTTTTT.

Details on this clone: At one boundary the junction diverges from the germline segment, which might be a read error. The V gene is TRBV6-5, the J gene TRBJ2-7, with D tentatively TRBD2 (6 bases). Looked up from germline, CDR1 is MNHEY and CDR2 is SVGAGI. The CDR3 spans 15 residues. The CDR3 sequence is CASNYSPTSTYEQYF. CDR3 nucleotide sequence: TGTGCCAGCAATTACAGCCCGACTAGTACCTACGAGCAGTACTTC.

The CDR3 sequence is CASSISSWGLEETQYF. CDR3 DNA: TGTGCCAGTAGTATATCCTCTTGGGGCTTAGAAGAGACCCAGTACTTC. This sequence joins TRBV19 and TRBJ2-5; possible D gene TRBD1, 5 bases. This CDR3 has 16 amino acids. Deletions cut 2 bases from V and 3 bases from J, with 16 bases between. The germline CDR1 and CDR2 sequences are LNHDA and SQIVND (reference sequence).

In its sample, this clone was seen a few times. The chain uses TRBV2 and TRBJ2-1; 11 bases match TRBD2. Germline V CDR1 and CDR2: SNHLY, FYNNEI. The V segment lost 5 bases and the J segment 9 bases; nucleotides outside the gene matches: 9. The CDR3 covers 15 residues. The DNA of the CDR3 is TGTGCCAGCAGTCGGGGGACTAGCGGCTATACTGAGCAGTTCTTC. Encoded protein: CASSRGTSGYTEQFF.

The chain carries TRBV9 and TRBJ2-3; possibly TRBD2 for D (6 bases). The germline V gene has CDR1 SGDLS and CDR2 YYNGEE. There are 14 residues in the CDR3. Between the trimmed V and J ends, which lost 0 bases and 9 bases, there was a span of 14 bases. DNA of the CDR3: TGTGCCAGCAGCGTAGATCTGGAGGGGCTGACGCAGTATTTT. Translated, it gives CASSVDLEGLTQYF.

The gene calls are TRBV4-1 and TRBJ2-7, with 7 bases aligning to TRBD1. CDR1 and CDR2 (germline): MGHRA, YSYEKL. The CDR3 spans 15 residues. V dropped 3 bases and J dropped 3; count of bases not matched to a gene: 8. CDR3 sequence (DNA): TGCGCCAGCAGCCAGCTCACAGGGGCCAACTACGAGCAGTACTTC. Protein product: CASSQLTGANYEQYF.

V and J are TRBV5-5 and TRBJ1-4; D uncertain. The CDR3 length is 15 residues. V lost 4 bases, J lost 4 bases, and 14 bases lay in between. Germline CDR1 SGHKS, CDR2 YYEKEE (reference sequence). CDR3 nucleotide sequence: TGTGCCAGCAGCACACCAGTAAAAAATAATGAAAAACTGTTTTTT. It encodes CASSTPVKNNEKLFF.

V is TRBV28 and J is TRBJ1-2, with TRBD1 as a possible D gene (6 bases). The V gene lost 6 bases and the J gene lost 8 bases, with 19 bases spanning the gap. Germline-derived CDR1 and CDR2 are MDHEN and SYDVKM. The CDR3 is 14 residues long. For the CDR3, the DNA is TGTGCCAGCAGCCCCGGGGGGGGCGCGGGGGGCTACACCTTC. Protein sequence: CASSPGGGAGGYTF.

The chain combines TRBV14 with TRBJ1-2; 9 bases map to TRBD1. Germline CDR1 reads SGHDN; CDR2 reads FVKESK. CDR3 size: 14 residues. Trimming removed 4 bases from V and 7 bases from J; junction bases left unmatched: 7. The CDR3 spells CASSRMTGGAGYTF. CDR3 DNA: TGTGCCAGCAGCCGGATGACAGGGGGTGCTGGCTACACCTTC.

The count of this clone is one. The chain carries TRBV4-3 and TRBJ1-2; a possible D gene is TRBD1 (5 bases). Per the germline V gene, CDR1 is LGHNA and CDR2 is YSLEER. The CDR3 is made up of 14 amino acids. Trimming stripped 1 base from V and 8 bases from J, with 14 bases between. The CDR3 nucleotides read TGCGCCAGCAGCCAAGTCCGGGGGTTAGGCGGCTACACCTTC. Residues: CASSQVRGLGGYTF.

The chain employs TRBV7-9 and TRBJ1-4; D unresolved. Germline V gives CDR1 SEHNR, CDR2 FQNEAQ (reference sequence). The CDR3 is made up of 15 amino acids. V lost 8 bases to trimming and J lost 0 bases, with 13 bases between them. The CDR3 protein is CASQSLKTTNEKLFF. The CDR3 DNA follows: TGTGCCAGCCAAAGCTTGAAGACAACTAATGAAAAACTGTTTTTT. Variable domain in full (rest from reference TRBV7-9 and TRBJ1-4): DTGVSQNPRHKITKRGQNVTFRCDPISEHNRLYWYRQTLGQGPEFLTYFQNEAQLEKSRLLSDRFSAERPKGSFSTLEIQRTEQGDSAMYLCASQSLKTTNEKLFFGSGTQLSVL.

The chain has TRBV7-8 and TRBJ2-7, with 8 bases aligning to TRBD2. Germline V CDR1 and CDR2: SGHVS, FQNEAQ. The CDR3 has 16 amino acids. V was clipped by 5 bases and J by 3 bases; unmatched bases: 12. In DNA form, the CDR3 reads TGTGCCAGCAGCCCGAGCCTTTCGGGGGGGAGCTACGAGCAGTACTTC. It specifies CASSPSLSGGSYEQYF.

The chain uses TRBV27 and TRBJ2-5; D perhaps matches TRBD2 (7 bases). Germline V gene data show CDR1 as MNHEY and CDR2 as SMNVEV (reference sequence). Trimming removed 0 bases at V and 5 bases at J, with 19 bases between. This CDR3 contains 17 residues. The CDR3 DNA reads TGTGCCAGCAGTTTATCGGGCCTAGGGGGGGGGCGGGAGACCCAGTACTTC. Translated: CASSLSGLGGGRETQYF.

This clone was detected once. The J gene is TRBJ2-5, the V gene TRBV29-1; D uncertain. The CDR3 contains 12 residues. The germline V gene has CDR1 SQVTM and CDR2 ANQGSEA. Trimming left V 1 base short and J 3 bases short, with 6 bases between. This CDR3 is CSVEGAEETQYF. For the CDR3, the DNA is TGCAGCGTTGAAGGGGCAGAAGAGACCCAGTACTTC.

The V call is TRBV2, the J call TRBJ2-3; TRBD1 is a possible D gene (5 bases). Trimming removed 5 bases at V and 4 bases at J, with 10 bases between. Germline V gene sequence: CDR1 SNHLY, CDR2 FYNNEI. This CDR3 is built from 13 residues. The CDR3 sequence is CASSWTQSDTQYF. The CDR3 region has the DNA TGTGCCAGCAGTTGGACACAGTCAGATACGCAGTATTTT.